This T cell receptor (beta chain) comes out of a study of control samples from healthy donors and cancer patients. Libraries were prepared by immunoSEQ multiplex PCR; TCRdb keeps only in-frame clonotypes and omits some of them. Among roughly 120,000 clones, over 75% were seen once, and the ten largest hold around 3.5%. V lost 4 bases and J 5 bases, leaving 15 bases between the germline ends. The CDR3 consists of 14 residues. Germline assignment: CDR1 SGDLS and CDR2 YYNGEE. Sequenced input: PBMCs. This receptor was identified in a woman in her fifties or sixties with lung cancer. This rearrangement joins TRBV9 to TRBJ1-2; D unresolved. CDR3 protein: CASSPDLGWYGYTF. CDR3 nucleotide sequence: TGTGCCAGCAGCCCAGACCTAGGCTGGTATGGCTACACCTTC.